These T cell receptor beta chains were read from a single sample in a study of OX40 agonist ivuxolimab in advanced cancers. Assay: immunoSEQ multiplex PCR; the TCRdb copy retains only in-frame clones and omits some. The table lists over 90,000 clones, roughly 95% of them singletons, with around 0.17% in the top ten. The starting material was CD4+ or CD8+ T cells sorted from blood, obtained in a trial of the OX40 agonist ivuxolimab. These receptors all stem from an adult with an advanced solid tumor such as melanoma, head and neck, liver or kidney cancer. Both conserved end residues are trimmed from each CDR3. Clone size, where shown, is once, few, many, or a class for clones that have expanded.

>TRBV5-1|TRBJ2-3|NA
ASSSQGARGTDTQY
>TRBV11-2|TRBJ2-5|NA
ASSLGLAGTQY
>TRBV5-4|TRBJ2-7|NA
ASSHEGPSSYEQY
>TRBV6-6|TRBJ2-5|NA
ASWGRWRGQETQY
>TRBV7-9|TRBJ1-6|NA
ASSLANYNSPLH
>TRBV2|TRBJ2-7|NA
ASSVQDYEQY
>TRBV6-5|TRBJ2-3|NA
ASTGLSTDTQY
>TRBV19|TRBJ1-3|NA
ASSRGSPPSGNTIY
>TRBV19|TRBJ1-1|NA
ASSSSDRLNTEAF
>TRBV7-2|TRBJ1-1|NA
ASSLQEQAF
>TRBV27|TRBJ2-7|NA
ASSLAATYEQY
>TRBV27|TRBJ2-7|NA
ASSLSQGFYEQY
>TRBV2|TRBJ2-1|NA
ASYFYSNNEQF
>TRBV7-2|TRBJ2-5|NA
ASSPRGGETQY
>TRBV7-2|TRBJ2-5|NA
ASSLRLREGSQETQY
>TRBV2|TRBJ2-7|NA
ASSEARGEQY
>TRBV7-2|TRBJ1-1|NA
ASRRSGAGTEAF
>TRBV7-3|TRBJ2-2|once
ASSKIPGQGSNTGELF
>TRBV7-3|TRBJ1-2|NA
ASSLNAAGSEYGYT
>TRBV5-4|TRBJ1-2|NA
ASSLLRGPGYT
>TRBV28|TRBJ1-2|NA
ASRTRRQGLGGYT
>TRBV6-5|TRBJ1-4|NA
ASSRDREREKLF
>TRBV7-8|TRBJ1-2|once
ASSLGGTLREISGYT
>TRBV27|TRBJ1-2|NA
ASSSGGHPSGYGYT
>TRBV7-2|TRBJ2-1|NA
ASSSYLAYNEQF